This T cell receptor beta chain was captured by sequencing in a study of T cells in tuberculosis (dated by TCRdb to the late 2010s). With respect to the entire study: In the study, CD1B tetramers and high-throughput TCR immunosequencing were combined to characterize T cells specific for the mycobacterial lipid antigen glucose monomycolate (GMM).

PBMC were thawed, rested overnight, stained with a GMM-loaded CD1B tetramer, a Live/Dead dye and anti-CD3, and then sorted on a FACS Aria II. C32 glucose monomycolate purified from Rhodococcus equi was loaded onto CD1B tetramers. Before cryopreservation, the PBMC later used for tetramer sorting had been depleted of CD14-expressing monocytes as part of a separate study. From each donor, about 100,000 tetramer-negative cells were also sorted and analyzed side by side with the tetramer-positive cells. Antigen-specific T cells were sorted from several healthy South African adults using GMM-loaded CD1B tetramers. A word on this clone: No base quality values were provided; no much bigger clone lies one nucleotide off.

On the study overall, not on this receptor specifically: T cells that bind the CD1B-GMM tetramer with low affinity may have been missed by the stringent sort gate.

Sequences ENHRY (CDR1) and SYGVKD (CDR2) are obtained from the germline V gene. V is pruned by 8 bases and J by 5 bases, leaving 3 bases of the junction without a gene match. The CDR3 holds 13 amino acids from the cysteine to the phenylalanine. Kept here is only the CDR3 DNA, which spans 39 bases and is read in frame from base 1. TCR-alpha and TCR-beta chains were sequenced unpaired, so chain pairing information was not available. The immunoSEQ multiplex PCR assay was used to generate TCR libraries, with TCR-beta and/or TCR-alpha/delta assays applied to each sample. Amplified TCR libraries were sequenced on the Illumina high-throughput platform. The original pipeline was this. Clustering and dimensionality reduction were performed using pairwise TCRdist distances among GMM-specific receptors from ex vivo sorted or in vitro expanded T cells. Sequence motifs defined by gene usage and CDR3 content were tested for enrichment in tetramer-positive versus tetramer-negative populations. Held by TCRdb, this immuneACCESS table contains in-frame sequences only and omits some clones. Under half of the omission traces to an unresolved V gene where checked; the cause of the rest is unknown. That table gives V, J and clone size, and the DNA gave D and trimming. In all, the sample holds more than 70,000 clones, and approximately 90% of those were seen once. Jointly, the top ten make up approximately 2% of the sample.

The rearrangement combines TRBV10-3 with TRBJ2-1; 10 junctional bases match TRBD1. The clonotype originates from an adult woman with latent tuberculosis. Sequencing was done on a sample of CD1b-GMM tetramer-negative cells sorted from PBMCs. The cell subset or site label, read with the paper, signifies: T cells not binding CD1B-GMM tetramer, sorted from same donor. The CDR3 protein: CAIGDRGDNEQFF. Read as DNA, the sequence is TGTGCCATCGGGGACAGGGGAGACAATGAGCAGTTCTTC.